This T cell receptor beta chain was sequenced during a study of T cell repertoires in cytomegalovirus infection. Study details: Well-studied HLA-B-restricted CMV epitopes were used in the study alongside recently identified HLA-C-restricted ones. TCR beta signatures that were public indicated CMV infection and matching HLA type.

Remarks on this clonotype: Its specificity is not known.

Regarding the study as a whole: HLA-C-restricted CMV clonotypes gave the most frequent clonotype in two of eight donors. Cumulative frequency (of public TCR beta family members) identified carriers of CMV plus the relevant HLA.

The CDR3 has 15 amino acids. CDR1 and CDR2 from the germline V gene are SGHDN and FVKESK. V lost 6 bases and J lost 0, with 11 bases in between. TCRdb independently ran MiXCR on the reads; one entry per CDR3 protein. The sample shows about 280,000 distinct CDR3 sequences, about 20% of them seen only once. The origin of this receptor is a human donor in good health (CMV status not recorded). Some clones in this sample may be carry-over from other donors' samples. J is TRBJ1-4 and V is TRBV14; D is unclear. The sequencing here drew on cultured PBMCs, taken from culture after CMV antigen stimulation. For the CDR3, the DNA is TGTGCCAGCAGTCGGCCTTCTGCAACTAATGAAAAACTGTTTTTT. Translated: CASSRPSATNEKLFF. The entire variable domain, with the rest obtained from reference TRBV14 and TRBJ1-4, is as follows: EAGVTQFPSHSVIEKGQTVTLRCDPISGHDNLYWYRRVMGKEIKFLLHFVKESKQDESGMPNNRFLAERTGGTYSTLKVQPAELEDSGVYFCASSRPSATNEKLFFGSGTQLSVL.